This T cell receptor beta chain is drawn from a study of cytomegalovirus exposure and HLA in healthy donors. The overall study: Earlier sequencing of around 190 million T cells yielded nearly 120 million unique TCR beta sequences.

Study-level results: In a later analysis, donors in an Asian-associated ancestry cluster reportedly had fewer N-insertions in productive TCRs than the cohort mean.

With 60 Vbeta and 13 Jbeta primers, the PCR was carried out. Profiling relied on immunoSEQ multiplex PCR, and the TCRdb table lists in-frame clones only, not all of them. The data hold under 200,000 clones, with about 68% observed a single time. On this clone itself: Its antigen remains unknown.

Trimming at V came to 4 bases and at J to 3 bases, leaving 5 bases not matched to a gene. Germline loops: CDR1 WNHNN, CDR2 SYGVQD (reference sequence). The CDR3 runs 15 residues. The material sequenced was PBMCs. The rearrangement links TRBV10-1 to TRBJ2-2, with 7 bases matching TRBD2. The receptor comes from a female donor in good health and CMV-seronegative. The CDR3 protein is CASSVGEGHTGELFF. CDR3 nucleotide sequence: TGCGCCAGCAGTGTGGGGGAGGGTCACACCGGGGAGCTGTTTTTT.